These 30 T cell receptor beta chains share one sample of origin, sequenced in a study of blood T cell repertoires in COVID-19. Sequencing used immunoSEQ multiplex PCR; TCRdb keeps in-frame clones, though not all of them. The table has more than 450,000 clones, approximately 86% seen once. Specimen: PBMCs or T cells enriched from blood (not recorded which). The receptor set was obtained from a woman in her late teens or twenties who had recovered from COVID-19.

The V gene is TRBV28, the J gene TRBJ2-5; D perhaps matches TRBD2 (5 bases). Trimming took off 6 bases at V and 5 bases at J, with 16 bases between the two ends. CDR3 length: 14 amino acids. Germline loops: CDR1 MDHEN, CDR2 SYDVKM. The CDR3 bases are TGTGCCAGCAGGACCCCGAGGGCCGGGGAGACCCAGTACTTC. It codes for CASRTPRAGETQYF.

On this clone itself: The sample carries other DNA sequences with the same CDR3. The chain joins TRBV19 to TRBJ2-3; 8 bases match TRBD2. V dropped 0 bases and J dropped 4; count of bases not matched to a gene: 6. Germline V gene data show CDR1 as LNHDA and CDR2 as SQIVND (reference sequence). The CDR3 totals 16 residues. The CDR3, as DNA: TGTGCCAGTAGTATAGATCTGGCGGGGGGCGCAGATACGCAGTATTTT. It yields the protein CASSIDLAGGADTQYF.

The chain couples TRBV11-2 to TRBJ2-1; D is perhaps TRBD2 (5 bases). The CDR3 is 14 residues long. V was cut by 0 bases and J by 5 bases, with 8 bases left in between. Germline loops: CDR1 SGHAT, CDR2 FQNNGV. CDR3 sequence: CASSLDLEDNEQFF. DNA for the CDR3: TGTGCCAGCAGCTTAGATTTGGAGGACAATGAGCAGTTCTTC.

The chain links TRBV19 to TRBJ2-2; D perhaps matches TRBD2 (5 bases). The germline V and J ends were trimmed by 4 bases and 5 bases, with 8 bases remaining between them. Germline loops: CDR1 LNHDA, CDR2 SQIVND (reference sequence). CDR3 size: 13 residues. CDR3 coding DNA: TGTGCCAGTAGTAGAGGGTGGACCGGGGAGCTGTTTTTT. Protein: CASSRGWTGELFF.

The gene calls are TRBV20-1 and TRBJ1-2; 8 bases are shared with TRBD1. V shed 6 bases and J 8 bases; nucleotides not matched to a gene: 2. The germline V gene encodes CDR1 DFQATT and CDR2 SNEGSKA (reference sequence). The CDR3 has 10 amino acids. CDR3 protein: CSADREGYTF. The CDR3 nucleotides are TGCAGTGCGGACAGGGAGGGCTACACCTTC.

The rearrangement links TRBV5-1 to TRBJ2-7; D is possibly TRBD1 (6 bases). Germline lookup yields CDR1 SGHRS and CDR2 YFSETQ. The V gene lost 0 bases and the J gene lost 3 bases, with 10 bases spanning the gap. CDR3 length: 14 residues. Here the CDR3 DNA reads TGCGCCAGCAGCTTGGGACAGGCAAACTACGAGCAGTACTTC. Translated, it gives CASSLGQANYEQYF.

CDR3 region: CASSRGGTNQPQHF. DNA for the CDR3: TGTGCCAGCAGTCGAGGGGGAACCAATCAGCCCCAGCATTTT. V gene TRBV5-5 combines with J gene TRBJ1-5, with D perhaps matching TRBD1 (6 bases). Looked up from germline, CDR1 is SGHKS and CDR2 is YYEKEE (reference sequence). This CDR3 region has 14 residues. V shed 5 bases and J shed 3 bases, with 12 bases lying between them.

V gene TRBV29-1 combines with J gene TRBJ2-1, with D possibly TRBD2 on 5 matching bases. CDR1 is SQVTM and CDR2 is ANQGSEA in the germline V gene. The V end was cut by 5 bases, the J end by 12 bases, with 14 bases between. This CDR3 is built from 11 residues. The CDR3 region has the DNA TGCAGCGTTCCTTCACGGGGTGCGCAGTTCTTC. Its protein is CSVPSRGAQFF.

This clone was seen only once. The V call is TRBV5-6, the J call TRBJ1-2; D possibly corresponds to TRBD1 (6 bases). The V gene lost 1 base and the J gene lost 0 bases, with 13 bases spanning the gap. The CDR3 covers 16 residues. CDR1 is SGHDT and CDR2 is YYEEEE in the germline V gene. CDR3 protein: CASSLRTVLANYGYTF. CDR3 DNA: TGTGCCAGCAGCTTGAGGACAGTGCTAGCTAACTATGGCTACACCTTC.

The V gene is TRBV6-1, the J gene TRBJ1-5; 7 nucleotides line up with TRBD1. The CDR3 consists of 14 residues. V was clipped by 3 bases and J by 11 bases; unmatched bases: 10. CDR1 is MNHNS, CDR2 SASEGT, per germline. The CDR3 spells CASSESQGRAAQHF. CDR3 nucleotide sequence: TGTGCCAGCAGTGAGTCACAGGGGCGGGCAGCCCAGCATTTT.

V and J are TRBV5-5 and TRBJ1-1; 9 positions match TRBD1. Germline values: CDR1 SGHKS, CDR2 YYEKEE (reference sequence). J lost 5 bases, V lost 3 bases, and 8 bases had no gene match. This CDR3 has 15 amino acids. The CDR3 nucleotides are TGTGCCAGCAGCTCCGAGGGACAGGGTCGAACTGAAGCTTTCTTT. Its translation is CASSSEGQGRTEAFF. Supplemented by reference TRBV5-5 and TRBJ1-1, the full variable domain reads DAGVTQSPTHLIKTRGQQVTLRCSPISGHKSVSWYQQVLGQGPQFIFQYYEKEERGRGNFPDRFSARQFPNYSSELNVNALLLGDSALYLCASSSEGQGRTEAFFGQGTRLTVV.

The rearrangement joins TRBV11-2 to TRBJ2-2; 11 nucleotides match TRBD2. The CDR3 totals 15 residues. Germline loops: CDR1 SGHAT, CDR2 FQNNGV. V lost 1 base to trimming and J lost 7 bases; unmatched junction nucleotides: 2. The CDR3 DNA reads TGTGCCAGCAGCTTAGCACTAGCGGGGGTCGGGGAGCTGTTTTTT. Protein product: CASSLALAGVGELFF.

J is TRBJ1-3 and V is TRBV30; tentatively, D is TRBD1 (6 bases). CDR1 and CDR2 (germline): GTSNPN, SVGIG (reference sequence). This CDR3 comprises 13 residues. Trimming took off 7 bases at V and 4 bases at J, with 14 bases between the two ends. CDR3 sequence reads: CALTTGPGNTIYF. The CDR3 DNA is TGTGCCTTAACTACAGGGCCCGGAAACACCATATATTTT.

A single count supports this clone. The chain combines TRBV18 with TRBJ2-3; 9 bases map to TRBD2. The V gene end was trimmed by 3 bases and the J gene end by 5 bases; junction bases not matched to a gene: 6. The CDR3 consists of 15 residues. Germline lookup yields CDR1 KGHSH and CDR2 LQKENI. CDR3 bases: TGTGCCAGCTCACCTAGGGCTAGCGGGGAAGATACGCAGTATTTT. The encoded protein is CASSPRASGEDTQYF.

Note on this clone: This sample includes further DNA sequences coding for the same CDR3. This chain links TRBV12-3 or TRBV12-4 with TRBJ1-1; D not resolved. Trimming shortened V by 2 bases and J by 3 bases, and 7 bases separated the two germline ends. This CDR3 contains 13 residues. The CDR3 DNA sequence: TGTGCCAGCAGTTTACGCGGGGACACTGAAGCTTTCTTT. Amino acids: CASSLRGDTEAFF.

The CDR3 bases are TGTGCCAGCAGCTTAGCTCGGGGAACTGAAGCTTTCTTT. Residues: CASSLARGTEAFF. The chain links TRBV11-2 to TRBJ1-1, with D unresolved. V gave up 1 base and J gave up 5 bases, with 8 bases separating them. Per germline, CDR1 SGHAT and CDR2 FQNNGV. CDR3 size: 13 residues.

The chain links TRBV19 to TRBJ1-1; maybe TRBD1 (6 bases). The germline CDR1 and CDR2 sequences are LNHDA and SQIVND (reference sequence). The length of the CDR3 is 14 residues. The V end was cut by 5 bases, the J end by 1 base, with 11 bases between. CDR3 residues: CASSPTGRNTEAFF. CDR3 in DNA: TGTGCCAGTAGTCCGACAGGACGGAACACTGAAGCTTTCTTT.

The J gene is TRBJ1-4, the V gene TRBV19; 7 positions agree with TRBD1. The CDR3 is 15 residues long. CDR1 is LNHDA and CDR2 is SQIVND in the germline V gene (reference sequence). Germline trimming cut 3 bases from V and 8 bases from J; bases unmatched to any gene: 9. CDR3 coding DNA: TGTGCCAGTAGTATGGGGAGGACAGGAGACGAAAAACTGTTTTTT. Translation: CASSMGRTGDEKLFF.

The rearrangement links TRBV3-1 (or the pseudogene TRBV3-2) to TRBJ2-2; perhaps TRBD1 as D (5 bases). V was shortened by 1 base and J by 11 bases, with 11 bases between the two germline ends. The CDR3 runs 13 residues. In germline, CDR1 is LGHDT, CDR2 YNNKEL (reference sequence). CDR3 sequence reads: CASSQVTQGELFF. CDR3 in DNA: TGTGCCAGCAGCCAAGTTACCCAGGGCGAGCTGTTTTTT.

The chain recombines TRBV10-3 with TRBJ1-2; 8 bases match TRBD1. This CDR3 is 14 amino acids long. From germline, CDR1 is ENHRY and CDR2 SYGVKD. The J segment lost 4 bases and the V segment lost 10 bases, leaving 11 bases of the junction unmatched. CDR3 sequence reads: CATRSEDRAYGYTF. The CDR3 nucleotides read TGTGCCACCCGATCCGAGGACAGGGCCTATGGCTACACCTTC.

The V and J genes are TRBV2 and TRBJ1-4; D gene uncertain. Deletions cut 3 bases from V and 10 bases from J, with 15 bases between. The CDR3 totals 14 residues. Germline loops: CDR1 SNHLY, CDR2 FYNNEI. The CDR3 sequence is CASSDGGGVGKLFF. CDR3 nucleotides: TGTGCCAGCAGTGATGGTGGCGGGGTAGGAAAACTGTTTTTT.

The genes are TRBV7-9 and TRBJ1-6; D is possibly TRBD1 (6 bases). The CDR3 is 14 amino acids. Trimming removed 6 bases from V and 10 bases from J, with 16 bases in between. Germline CDR1 and CDR2: SEHNR and FQNEAQ (reference sequence). Here the CDR3 reads CASRIAGEGSPLHF. CDR3 DNA sequence: TGTGCCAGCAGGATAGCAGGGGAAGGATCACCCCTCCACTTT.

The genes are TRBV20-1 and TRBJ2-3, with TRBD2 matching over 13 bases. The junction had 5 bases not matched to a gene; V was cut back by 3 bases and J by 5 bases. This CDR3 is built from 15 residues. CDR1 DFQATT and CDR2 SNEGSKA come from the germline V gene (reference sequence). CDR3 nucleotide sequence: TGCAGTGCTAGTACTAGCGGGGGGGCCGAAGATACGCAGTATTTT. Amino acids: CSASTSGGAEDTQYF.

The CDR3 reads CASSQQRGTSGGPGELFF. The CDR3 nucleotides are TGTGCCAGCAGCCAGCAACGAGGGACTAGCGGGGGGCCCGGGGAGCTGTTTTTT. The chain links TRBV3-1 (or the pseudogene TRBV3-2) to TRBJ2-2; 15 nucleotides align to TRBD2. Germline V gene sequence: CDR1 LGHDT, CDR2 YNNKEL (reference sequence). This CDR3 contains 18 residues. Unmatched junction bases numbered 8, after V lost 3 bases and J lost 6 bases.

The chain combines TRBV6-5 with TRBJ2-2, with 9 nucleotides matching TRBD2. The CDR3 loop spans 15 amino acids. Germline CDR1 MNHEY, CDR2 SVGAGI. V shed 2 bases, J shed 6 bases, and the junction held 4 bases outside the gene matches. The CDR3 reads CASSYQRGAPGELFF. CDR3 DNA: TGTGCCAGCAGTTACCAGCGGGGGGCCCCCGGGGAGCTGTTTTTT.

The chain uses TRBV6-5 and TRBJ1-2, with a weak D call TRBD1 (5 bases). CDR3 length equals 14 residues. Per the germline V gene, CDR1 is MNHEY and CDR2 is SVGAGI. Trimming pared 10 bases from V and 2 bases from J, leaving 17 bases between. The CDR3 loop is CATLDPYRNYGYTF. CDR3 coding DNA: TGTGCCACTCTGGACCCCTACAGGAACTATGGCTACACCTTC.

This clone was recorded only once. The V call is TRBV29-1, the J call TRBJ1-2; D may be TRBD1 (6 bases). This CDR3 is 16 amino acids long. Trimming left V 6 bases short and J 7 bases short, with 27 bases between. CDR1 SQVTM and CDR2 ANQGSEA come from the germline V gene. This chain's CDR3 is CSVEAVPGHGPGGYTF. CDR3 coding DNA: TGCAGCGTCGAGGCCGTCCCGGGACACGGTCCCGGTGGCTACACCTTC. Looking up the rest from reference TRBV29-1 and TRBJ1-2 gives the full variable domain: SAVISQKPSRDICQRGTSLTIQCQVDSQVTMMFWYRQQPGQSLTLIATANQGSEATYESGFVIDKFPISRPNLTFSTLTVSNMSPEDSSIYLCSVEAVPGHGPGGYTFGSGTRLTVV.

This chain connects TRBV11-3 to TRBJ2-3; D is unresolved. This CDR3 is built from 13 residues. V dropped 6 bases and J dropped 4 bases, with 11 bases sitting between them. Germline V CDR1 and CDR2: SGHNT, YENEEA. The CDR3 coding sequence is TGTGCCAGCAGTTCCCAGAGGTCAGATACGCAGTATTTT. It yields the protein CASSSQRSDTQYF.

The rearrangement joins TRBV19 to TRBJ1-5; 8 bases are a match to TRBD1. The CDR3 runs 16 residues. Trimming cost V 8 bases and J 0 bases; bases outside gene matches: 9. From germline, CDR1 is LNHDA and CDR2 SQIVND (reference sequence). CDR3 in amino acids: CASRLTGANSNQPQHF. The DNA for the CDR3 is TGTGCCAGTCGACTGACAGGGGCAAATAGCAATCAGCCCCAGCATTTT.

The chain couples TRBV15 to TRBJ2-3; a weak D match, TRBD1 (6 bases). The CDR3 totals 15 residues. Germline CDR1 reads LNHNV; CDR2 reads YYDKDF (reference sequence). V lost 2 bases and J 3 bases, leaving 12 bases between the germline ends. The CDR3 DNA reads TGTGCCACCAGCAGAATCTCAGGGACAACAGATACGCAGTATTTT. Translated, it gives CATSRISGTTDTQYF.